A single sample gave rise to the 29 T cell receptor beta chains below, sequenced in a study of shared clonotypes between healthy human individuals. Generated by immunoSEQ multiplex PCR, the TCRdb table keeps only in-frame clones and is missing some. This sample carries 600,000 to 750,000 clones, 90% of them seen once, and the ten largest clones take 30% to 40%. The sequencing input was memory CD8+ T cells from PBMCs. Subset: CD45RO+ cells pooled with CCR7-negative TemRA cells. The receptors were sampled from a man younger than 35 in good health. Some clones in this sample may be carry-over from other donors' samples.

As DNA, the CDR3 is TGTGCCAGCAGCGTCCGACTAGCCGGGGGCATAAAGGAGCAGTTCTTC. Protein product: CASSVRLAGGIKEQFF. The chain has TRBV9 and TRBJ2-1; a weak D match, TRBD2 (7 bases). CDR1 and CDR2 from the germline V gene are SGDLS and YYNGEE. V gave up 2 bases and J gave up 10 bases, with 22 bases separating them. This CDR3 is 16 amino acids long.

The chain combines TRBV7-6 with TRBJ2-3, with TRBD2 identical over 9 bases. Per germline, CDR1 SGHVS and CDR2 FNYEAQ. The J segment lost 1 base and the V segment lost 5 bases, leaving 4 bases of the junction unmatched. The CDR3 sequence is 15 residues long. CDR3 sequence reads: CASSRLADRTDTQYF. CDR3 sequence (DNA): TGTGCCAGCAGCCGACTAGCGGATCGCACAGATACGCAGTATTTT.

This chain joins TRBV4-3 and TRBJ2-6; D is unresolved. Trimming took 0 bases from V and 3 from J, leaving 12 bases between them. Germline lookup yields CDR1 LGHNA and CDR2 YSLEER. This CDR3 is built from 17 residues. In DNA form, the CDR3 reads TGCGCCAGCAGCCAAGATCCTCCCCGGAGTGGGGCCAACGTCCTGACTTTC. It is translated as CASSQDPPRSGANVLTF.

The chain joins TRBV6-5 to TRBJ2-2; TRBD2 might be the D (6 bases). The CDR3 consists of 13 residues. Germline CDR1 and CDR2: MNHEY and SVGAGI. V gave up 4 bases and J gave up 5 bases, with 8 bases separating them. CDR3 amino acids: CASSSRGTGELFF. CDR3 nucleotide sequence: TGTGCCAGCAGTTCCCGGGGGACCGGGGAGCTGTTTTTT.

The chain carries TRBV30 and TRBJ1-1, with 11 bases lining up with TRBD1. The CDR3 contains 14 residues. The J segment lost 4 bases and the V segment lost 3 bases, leaving 4 bases of the junction unmatched. Looked up from germline, CDR1 is GTSNPN and CDR2 is SVGIG (reference sequence). This chain's CDR3 is CAWRWTGGGTEAFF. CDR3 coding DNA: TGTGCCTGGAGATGGACAGGGGGCGGCACTGAAGCTTTCTTT.

This sequence joins TRBV27 and TRBJ2-2, with D uncertain. Deletions cut 7 bases from V and 0 bases from J, with 9 bases between. Looked up from germline, CDR1 is MNHEY and CDR2 is SMNVEV (reference sequence). The CDR3 length is 14 residues. The CDR3 DNA reads as TGTGCCAGCACTCCTCTGGCGAACACCGGGGAGCTGTTTTTT. This sequence encodes CASTPLANTGELFF.

CDR3 sequence reads: CASSVTREGRNGELFF. Here the CDR3 DNA reads TGTGCCAGCAGCGTCACGAGGGAGGGCCGTAACGGGGAGCTGTTTTTT. V and J are TRBV9 and TRBJ2-2; 7 bases line up with TRBD2. The germline CDR1 and CDR2 sequences are SGDLS and YYNGEE. This CDR3 has 16 residues. V dropped 2 bases and J dropped 7; count of bases not matched to a gene: 11.

The V gene is TRBV2, the J gene TRBJ2-1, with TRBD2 identical over 7 bases. Trimming at V came to 2 bases and at J to 9 bases, leaving 7 bases not matched to a gene. Germline CDR1 SNHLY, CDR2 FYNNEI. The CDR3 is made up of 14 amino acids. The CDR3: CASSETQGGSEQFF. The DNA of the CDR3 is TGTGCCAGCAGTGAAACCCAGGGAGGGAGTGAGCAGTTCTTC.

This rearrangement joins TRBV7-9 to TRBJ2-5; D remains ambiguous. CDR1 SEHNR and CDR2 FQNEAQ come from the germline V gene (reference sequence). The V gene lost 3 bases and the J gene lost 5 bases, with 10 bases spanning the gap. The CDR3 extends over 13 amino acids. The CDR3 here is CASSLWQTETQYF. The CDR3 DNA is TGTGCCAGCAGCTTGTGGCAGACCGAGACCCAGTACTTC.

The chain is built from TRBV7-2 and TRBJ1-1; a weak D match, TRBD1 (5 bases). V lost 5 bases and J 2 bases, leaving 15 bases between the germline ends. Germline V gene sequence: CDR1 SGHTA, CDR2 FQGNSA. The CDR3 loop spans 15 amino acids. The CDR3 reads CASSPGRGLNTEAFF. The CDR3 nucleotides read TGTGCCAGCAGCCCTGGGAGGGGATTAAACACTGAAGCTTTCTTT.

The genes are TRBV27 and TRBJ2-5; 7 bases are shared with TRBD2. This CDR3 region has 19 residues. From germline, CDR1 is MNHEY and CDR2 SMNVEV (reference sequence). V lost 0 bases, J lost 1 base, and 14 bases stayed unmatched. The CDR3 here is CASSLSRPSGGRRQETQYF. The DNA of the CDR3 is TGTGCCAGCAGTTTATCGAGACCTTCCGGGGGGAGACGCCAAGAGACCCAGTACTTC.

This sequence joins TRBV28 and TRBJ2-1; 14 bases map to TRBD2. CDR3 length: 16 amino acids. Germline V gives CDR1 MDHEN, CDR2 SYDVKM. Trimming took 8 bases from V and 4 from J; bases not matched to a gene: 7. The CDR3 region has the DNA TGTGCCAGCTACGGGACTAGCGGGAGACCTTACAATGAGCAGTTCTTC. Amino acid sequence: CASYGTSGRPYNEQFF.

The genes are TRBV14 and TRBJ2-2; either TRBD1 or TRBD2 may fit D (5 bases each). This CDR3 comprises 16 residues. Trimming pared 1 base from V and 4 bases from J, leaving 13 bases between. Germline V gene sequence: CDR1 SGHDN, CDR2 FVKESK. The CDR3 region has the DNA TGTGCCAGCAGCCAAGGACGTGGGGGAGTCACCGGGGAGCTGTTTTTT. This encodes CASSQGRGGVTGELFF. The variable domain in full, completed from reference TRBV14 and TRBJ2-2, reads EAGVTQFPSHSVIEKGQTVTLRCDPISGHDNLYWYRRVMGKEIKFLLHFVKESKQDESGMPNNRFLAERTGGTYSTLKVQPAELEDSGVYFCASSQGRGGVTGELFFGEGSRLTVL.

The chain uses TRBV10-3 and TRBJ2-1; 12 bases line up with TRBD2. Germline V gene sequence: CDR1 ENHRY, CDR2 SYGVKD. V was pared by 3 bases and J by 8 bases, with 17 bases of the junction left unmatched. The CDR3 totals 19 residues. The CDR3 here is CAISDRAKGTSGLLHEQFF. In DNA form, the CDR3 reads TGTGCCATCAGTGACCGCGCGAAGGGGACTAGCGGGCTCCTACATGAGCAGTTCTTC.

The chain recombines TRBV27 with TRBJ2-2; perhaps D is TRBD1 or TRBD2 (5 bases each). V dropped 5 bases and J dropped 6 bases, with 7 bases sitting between them. This CDR3 comprises 12 residues. Germline CDR1 MNHEY, CDR2 SMNVEV (reference sequence). CDR3 sequence (DNA): TGTGCCAGCAGTCGGGACCCCGGGGAGCTGTTTTTT. It yields the protein CASSRDPGELFF.

The genes are TRBV27 and TRBJ2-1; D possibly corresponds to TRBD2 (6 bases). The germline V and J ends were trimmed by 0 bases and 0 bases, with 15 bases remaining between them. The CDR3 runs 18 residues. The V gene's germline CDR1 is MNHEY and CDR2 SMNVEV (reference sequence). CDR3 loop: CASSLSGRDWSSYNEQFF. CDR3 sequence (DNA): TGTGCCAGCAGTTTATCGGGGCGGGATTGGAGCTCCTACAATGAGCAGTTCTTC.

The chain is built from TRBV19 and TRBJ2-7, with D perhaps TRBD1 (6 bases). Germline V gene data show CDR1 as LNHDA and CDR2 as SQIVND (reference sequence). The V gene lost 1 base and the J gene lost 7 bases, with 17 bases spanning the gap. The CDR3 runs 15 residues. CDR3 bases: TGTGCCAGTAGTATAGTATACCAGGGGCTGAGGGAGCAGTACTTC. It translates to CASSIVYQGLREQYF.

J is TRBJ2-2 and V is TRBV5-1; TRBD2 matches 14 bases. This CDR3 region has 19 residues. Germline V gene lookup returns CDR1 SGHRS and CDR2 YFSETQ. V lost 3 bases and J lost 3; bases outside the gene matches: 10. As DNA, the CDR3 is TGCGCCAGCAGCTGGACCGGGACTAGCGGGAGAGTGCACACCGGGGAGCTGTTTTTT. Residues: CASSWTGTSGRVHTGELFF. Supplemented by reference TRBV5-1 and TRBJ2-2, the full variable domain reads KAGVTQTPRYLIKTRGQQVTLSCSPISGHRSVSWYQQTPGQGLQFLFEYFSETQRNKGNFPGRFSGRQFSNSRSEMNVSTLELGDSALYLCASSWTGTSGRVHTGELFFGEGSRLTVL.

V usage is TRBV19 and J usage is TRBJ2-7, with D maybe TRBD1 (6 bases). The CDR3 spans 14 residues. V lost 0 bases and J 3 bases, leaving 9 bases between the germline ends. Germline V gene lookup returns CDR1 LNHDA and CDR2 SQIVND (reference sequence). The CDR3 protein is CASSIEAGDYEQYF. CDR3 nucleotides: TGTGCCAGTAGTATAGAAGCAGGGGACTACGAGCAGTACTTC.

The chain has TRBV11-3 and TRBJ2-7; the D is unclear. Germline V gene data show CDR1 as SGHNT and CDR2 as YENEEA. The CDR3 spans 12 residues. Trimming pared 4 bases from V and 2 bases from J, leaving 6 bases between. CDR3 nucleotides: TGTGCCAGCAGCTCCAACCCCTACGAGCAGTACTTC. Residues: CASSSNPYEQYF.

The rearrangement links TRBV27 to TRBJ2-7; TRBD2 matches at 9 bases. Germline-derived CDR1 and CDR2 are MNHEY and SMNVEV (reference sequence). J gave up 5 bases and V 2 bases, and 7 bases lay outside the gene matches. The CDR3 extends over 15 amino acids. The CDR3 loop reads CASSLIGGRVNEQYF. CDR3 DNA sequence: TGTGCCAGCAGTTTAATCGGCGGGAGGGTAAACGAGCAGTACTTC.

The count of this clone is one. The chain joins TRBV5-1 to TRBJ2-3; no clear D. Germline V gene lookup returns CDR1 SGHRS and CDR2 YFSETQ. CDR3 length equals 14 residues. V lost 7 bases and J 2 bases, leaving 14 bases between the germline ends. The CDR3 coding sequence is TGCGCCAGCCTCGGCGGCGTGAACACAGATACGCAGTATTTT. It specifies CASLGGVNTDTQYF.

V is TRBV28 and J is TRBJ1-3, with 7 nucleotides matching TRBD1. The J segment lost 1 base and the V segment lost 1 base, leaving 7 bases of the junction unmatched. This CDR3 is built from 17 residues. CDR1 is MDHEN and CDR2 is SYDVKM in the germline V gene. CDR3 DNA: TGTGCCAGCAGTTTATTCCTTGGGACAGATTCTGGAAACACCATATATTTT. Protein sequence: CASSLFLGTDSGNTIYF.

The rearrangement uses TRBV19 and TRBJ1-3; D remains ambiguous. The germline CDR1 and CDR2 sequences are LNHDA and SQIVND (reference sequence). V was trimmed by 9 bases and J by 0 bases, leaving 12 bases between them. This CDR3 has 14 residues. Here the CDR3 DNA reads TGTGCCAGCCAGAAGTTTAGCTCTGGAAACACCATATATTTT. It translates to CASQKFSSGNTIYF.

Of note for this clone: The sample carries other DNA sequences with the same CDR3. CDR3 loop: CASSPISGANVLTF. The CDR3 DNA reads TGTGCCAGCAGCCCAATCTCTGGGGCCAACGTCCTGACTTTC. This sequence joins TRBV11-2 and TRBJ2-6; the D is unclear. With 5 bases removed from V and 0 bases from J, the gap between germline ends came to 5 bases. Germline V CDR1 and CDR2: SGHAT, FQNNGV. This CDR3 is 14 amino acids long. Full variable domain (outside the CDR3, taken from reference TRBV11-2 and TRBJ2-6): EAGVAQSPRYKIIEKRQSVAFWCNPISGHATLYWYQQILGQGPKLLIQFQNNGVVDDSQLPKDRFSAERLKGVDSTLKIQPAKLEDSAVYLCASSPISGANVLTFGAGSRLTVL.

The chain carries TRBV28 and TRBJ2-1, with 8 nucleotides matching TRBD2. Germline V gene sequence: CDR1 MDHEN, CDR2 SYDVKM. The CDR3 sequence is 16 residues long. J lost 10 bases, V lost 2 bases, and 13 bases had no gene match. This CDR3 reads CASSLGREGLVLEQFF. Written as DNA, the CDR3 is TGTGCCAGCAGTTTAGGACGGGAGGGCCTTGTTTTAGAGCAGTTCTTC.

The chain links TRBV28 to TRBJ1-5; D is undetermined. The length of the CDR3 is 13 residues. Trimming shortened V by 7 bases and J by 0 bases, and 7 bases separated the two germline ends. Germline V gene data show CDR1 as MDHEN and CDR2 as SYDVKM. The CDR3 nucleotides read TGTGCCAGCATAGATTATAGCAATCAGCCCCAGCATTTT. It is translated as CASIDYSNQPQHF.

The chain has TRBV5-8 and TRBJ1-1; D is perhaps TRBD1 (5 bases). Germline V gives CDR1 SGHTS, CDR2 YDEGEE. The CDR3 has 14 amino acids. V lost 5 bases, J lost 4 bases, and 15 bases lay in between. This chain's CDR3 is CASRPRRGTTEAFF. CDR3 coding DNA: TGTGCCAGCAGGCCAAGACGGGGGACCACTGAAGCTTTCTTT.

This clone has a single count. The rearrangement joins TRBV4-1 to TRBJ1-2, with a tentative D call TRBD1 (5 bases). Germline V gives CDR1 MGHRA, CDR2 YSYEKL. The germline V and J ends were trimmed by 4 bases and 2 bases, with 14 bases remaining between them. The CDR3 consists of 15 residues. The DNA for the CDR3 is TGCGCCAGCAGCCCTCCGGGACCGTTGAACTATGGCTACACCTTC. The encoded protein is CASSPPGPLNYGYTF.